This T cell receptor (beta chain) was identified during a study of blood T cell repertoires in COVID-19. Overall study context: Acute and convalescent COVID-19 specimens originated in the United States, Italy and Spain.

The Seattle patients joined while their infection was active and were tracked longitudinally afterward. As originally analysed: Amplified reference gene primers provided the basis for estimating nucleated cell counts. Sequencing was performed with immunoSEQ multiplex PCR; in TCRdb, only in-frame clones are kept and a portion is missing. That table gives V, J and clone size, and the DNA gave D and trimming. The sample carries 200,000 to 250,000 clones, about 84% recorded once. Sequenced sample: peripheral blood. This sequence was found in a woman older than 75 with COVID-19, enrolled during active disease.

CDR3 loop: CASRQDNEQFF. DNA of the CDR3: TGTGCCAGCAGGCAGGACAATGAGCAGTTCTTC. J is TRBJ2-1 and V is TRBV11-3; no clear D gene. CDR3 length: 11 residues. CDR1 is SGHNT, CDR2 YENEEA, per germline. V was pared by 6 bases and J by 5 bases, with 5 bases between.